The T cell receptor beta chain under discussion was sequenced for a study of OX40 agonist ivuxolimab in advanced cancers. Per germline, CDR1 MNHEY and CDR2 SMNVEV (reference sequence). The CDR3 runs 12 residues. V lost 5 bases to trimming and J lost 1 base, with 5 bases between them. Assay used: immunoSEQ multiplex PCR; TCRdb lists only in-frame clones, some missing. The table includes under 35,000 clones, less than 90% detected once. Study-wide results and caveats: CD8+ T cells averaged more expanded clones than CD4+.

For this clone: Its target is not known.

The specimen comprised CD4+ or CD8+ T cells sorted from blood, sampled in a trial of the OX40 agonist ivuxolimab. The V gene is TRBV27, the J gene TRBJ1-1; no definite D call. The TCR sequence derives from an adult with an advanced solid tumor such as melanoma, head and neck, liver or kidney cancer. This CDR3 is CASSHQNTEAFF. CDR3 DNA sequence: TGTGCCAGCAGTCATCAGAACACTGAAGCTTTCTTT.